Sequencing of this T cell receptor (beta chain) was carried out in a study of blood T cell repertoires in COVID-19. J gave up 10 bases and V 0 bases, and 2 bases lay outside the gene matches. CDR1 and CDR2 (germline): SGHNT, YYREEE (reference sequence). CDR3 length: 14 residues. This table comes from immunoSEQ multiplex PCR, and its TCRdb copy is limited to in-frame clones, with some not included. Among 220,000 or so clones listed, around 84% were seen once. The sequenced sample consisted of peripheral blood. This chain links TRBV5-4 with TRBJ2-1; 12 bases line up with TRBD2. The clonotype was recovered from a man aged 45-65 years who had recovered from COVID-19. In DNA, the CDR3 is TGTGCCAGCAGCTTGGCTAGCGGGAGGGCAGAGCAGTTCTTC. Translated: CASSLASGRAEQFF. The complete variable domain, with remaining parts taken from reference TRBV5-4 and TRBJ2-1, reads ETGVTQSPTHLIKTRGQQVTLRCSSQSGHNTVSWYQQALGQGPQFIFQYYREEENGRGNFPPRFSGLQFPNYSSELNVNALELDDSALYLCASSLASGRAEQFFGPGTRLTVL.